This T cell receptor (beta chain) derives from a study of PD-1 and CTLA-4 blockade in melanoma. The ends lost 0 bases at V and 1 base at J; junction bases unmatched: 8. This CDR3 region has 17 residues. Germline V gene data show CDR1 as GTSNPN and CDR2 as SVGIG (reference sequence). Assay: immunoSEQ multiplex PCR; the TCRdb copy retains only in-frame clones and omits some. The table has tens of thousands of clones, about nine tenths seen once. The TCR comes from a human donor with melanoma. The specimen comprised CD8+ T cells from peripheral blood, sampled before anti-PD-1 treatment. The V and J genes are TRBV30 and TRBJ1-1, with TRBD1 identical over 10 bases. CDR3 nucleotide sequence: TGTGCCTGGAGTGTAACCGGGACAGGGGCCTGGAACACTGAAGCTTTCTTT. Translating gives CAWSVTGTGAWNTEAFF.